This T cell receptor beta chain was profiled in a study of shared clonotypes between healthy human individuals. Per the study methods: Filtering differed for immunoSEQ, which gave only junction sequences without quality scores. TCRdb keeps only in-frame clones here, not all; method: immunoSEQ multiplex PCR. The DNA was the basis for D and trimming; V, J and clone size are from that table. The table shows approximately 2.5 million clones, with 93% occurring only once. The CDR3 runs to 11 residues. Germline V gives CDR1 SNHLY, CDR2 FYNNEI. The germline V and J ends were trimmed by 8 bases and 4 bases, with 6 bases remaining between them.

This clonotype was obtained from a man younger than 35 in good health. Some clones in this sample may be carry-over from other donors' samples. The source material was naive CD4+ T cells from PBMCs. Subset defined: CD45RA+ positively selected. The rearrangement uses TRBV2 and TRBJ2-1; unclear D gene. The CDR3 DNA follows: TGTGCCAGCGCGCCTTACAATGAGCAGTTCTTC. It is translated as CASAPYNEQFF.